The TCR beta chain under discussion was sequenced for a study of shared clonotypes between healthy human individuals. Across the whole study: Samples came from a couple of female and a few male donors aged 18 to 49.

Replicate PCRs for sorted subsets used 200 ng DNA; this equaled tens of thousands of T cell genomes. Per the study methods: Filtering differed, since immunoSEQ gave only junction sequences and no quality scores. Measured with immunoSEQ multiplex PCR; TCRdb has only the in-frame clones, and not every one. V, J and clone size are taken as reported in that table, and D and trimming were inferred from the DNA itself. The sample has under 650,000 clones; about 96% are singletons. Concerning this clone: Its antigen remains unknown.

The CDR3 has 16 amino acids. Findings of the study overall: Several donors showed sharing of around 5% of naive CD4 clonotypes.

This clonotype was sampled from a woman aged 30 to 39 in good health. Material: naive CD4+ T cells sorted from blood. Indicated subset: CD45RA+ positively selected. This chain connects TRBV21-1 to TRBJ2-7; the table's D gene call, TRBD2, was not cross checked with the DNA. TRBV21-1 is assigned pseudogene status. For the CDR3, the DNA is TGTGCCAGCAGCAAAGGGCAAGCGGGTGCCTCCTACGAGCAGTACTTC. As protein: CASSKGQAGASYEQYF.